This TCR beta chain was found in a study of T cells expressing NK-cell markers. General study results and limits: Similarly, these clonotypes led the CD3+CD56-NKG2C+ fraction as well in several donors.

Details on this clonotype: The antigen is not known.

The CDR3 is made up of 15 amino acids. Germline V lookup: CDR1 SGHTA, CDR2 FQGNSA. TCRdb re-called the 5' RACE reads; every CDR3 protein appears as one record, without DNA. This sample's table reports 440,000 or so distinct CDR3 sequences. What was sequenced was blood T cells: a sorted CD56 or NKG2C T cell subset, CD4+ or CD8+ T cells, or bulk PBMC T cells (not recorded which). This clonotype was obtained from a woman aged 18-70 years in good health. V and J are TRBV7-2 and TRBJ2-3; TCRdb reports TRBD2, a call that lacks DNA to check it against. The CDR3 sequence is CASSFWREGTDTQYF.